The rows below give T cell receptor beta chains drawn from one sample of a study of monozygotic twins with inflammatory bowel disease. TCRdb reanalyzed the 5' RACE reads, giving one entry per CDR3 protein sequence and no DNA. This repertoire includes 330,000 or so distinct CDR3 sequences. The sample taken for sequencing was blood. These receptors all stem from a human donor with ulcerative colitis or Crohn's disease, or a healthy co-twin of an affected twin (not recorded which). Each CDR3 is given with its conserved first and last residue. The order of the fields is J gene, V gene, CDR3 length, CDR3 protein.

j_call: TRBJ2-2; v_call: TRBV11-2; cdr3_length: 16; cdr3_aa: CASSLVSGRGSGELFF
j_call: TRBJ2-5; v_call: TRBV4-1; cdr3_length: 15; cdr3_aa: CASSYASGTQETQYF
j_call: TRBJ1-2; v_call: TRBV6-1; cdr3_length: 14; cdr3_aa: CASKRQGVDYGYTF
j_call: TRBJ2-7; v_call: TRBV20-1; cdr3_length: 13; cdr3_aa: CSALTSGPYEQYF
j_call: TRBJ1-4; v_call: TRBV12-3/TRBV12-4; cdr3_length: 13; cdr3_aa: CASSDGLNEKLFF
j_call: TRBJ2-7; v_call: TRBV5-1; cdr3_length: 15; cdr3_aa: CASSLRSGVFYEQYF
j_call: TRBJ2-7; v_call: TRBV20-1; cdr3_length: 13; cdr3_aa: CSAKTTGRGEQYF
j_call: TRBJ2-1; v_call: TRBV12-3/TRBV12-4; cdr3_length: 11; cdr3_aa: CASSTSWQQFF
j_call: TRBJ1-4; v_call: TRBV12-3/TRBV12-4; cdr3_length: 15; cdr3_aa: CASSREESRGEKLFF
j_call: TRBJ2-2; v_call: TRBV7-9; cdr3_length: 16; cdr3_aa: CASSLVPQSRAGELFF
j_call: TRBJ1-2; v_call: TRBV5-1; cdr3_length: 15; cdr3_aa: CASSLASGKDYGYTF
j_call: TRBJ1-2; v_call: TRBV7-9; cdr3_length: 14; cdr3_aa: CASSLDVQNYGYTF
j_call: TRBJ2-1; v_call: TRBV28; cdr3_length: 16; cdr3_aa: CASSLVGLAGVNEQFF
j_call: TRBJ2-7; v_call: TRBV6-5; cdr3_length: 13; cdr3_aa: CASRPTIAIGQYF